This TCR beta chain was profiled in a study of blood T cell repertoires in COVID-19. About the study: Sites in the United States, Italy and Spain provided acute and convalescent COVID-19 samples.

Between the trimmed V and J ends, which lost 1 base and 6 bases, there was a span of 7 bases. In germline, CDR1 is SGHNT, CDR2 YENEEA. CDR3 length: 13 residues. Recovered status in Cohort 3 required two negative PCRs, clearance, or symptom resolution. The assay was immunoSEQ multiplex PCR, and TCRdb's table has in-frame clones only and misses some. Of hundreds of thousands of clones in the sample, roughly nine tenths were seen once. This chain joins TRBV11-3 and TRBJ2-1; D remains unclear. The TCR was taken from a woman between 18 and 29 years old who had recovered from COVID-19. The sequencing sample was made of PBMCs or T cells enriched from blood (not recorded which). In DNA form, the CDR3 reads TGTGCCAGCAGCTTAGCCTCTAGCAATGAGCAGTTCTTC. Translating gives CASSLASSNEQFF.